This T cell receptor beta chain appears in the sequencing data of a study of blood T cell repertoires in COVID-19. The participants were between about 18 and 90 years old and came from about two dozen US areas. In assigning cohorts, the study relied on participant-reported clinical history. Two negative PCRs, clearance, or symptom resolution were required of recovered Cohort 3 donors. Assay: immunoSEQ multiplex PCR; the TCRdb copy retains only in-frame clones and omits some. The top ten clones hold over 1.5% of a sample with approximately 270,000 clones, around 84% of them seen once. Trimming took 8 bases from V and 0 from J, leaving 10 bases between them. The germline gives CDR1 MNHEY, CDR2 SVGAGI. The CDR3 is made up of 13 amino acids.

This clonotype was sampled from a man aged 40-50 years who had recovered from COVID-19. Sequences were obtained from PBMCs or T cells enriched from blood (not recorded which). The chain employs TRBV6-5 and TRBJ1-2; D call uncertain. CDR3 protein: CASGSGANYGYTF. The CDR3 coding sequence is TGTGCCAGCGGTAGCGGGGCTAACTATGGCTACACCTTC.